What follows are 6 T cell receptor beta chains derived from one specimen sequenced in a study of T cells after yellow fever vaccination. TCRdb reprocessed the 5' RACE reads via MiXCR and lists one record per CDR3 protein. This sample has approximately 34,000 distinct CDR3 sequences, with over 9.5% found just once. The sample here was PBMCs, either bulk or a sorted T-cell subset (CD4+, CD8+, memory, or dextramer-sorted; not recorded which), taken less than 18 days after the first yellow fever vaccination. These receptor sequences come from a man younger than 35 who received the YFV17D yellow fever vaccine.

This clonotype came up many times. The rearrangement links TRBV5-1 to TRBJ1-2, with D possibly being TRBD1 (6 bases). CDR3 length equals 15 residues. Germline CDR1 SGHRS, CDR2 YFSETQ. V lost 0 bases to trimming and J lost 2 bases, with 11 bases between them. The CDR3 nucleotides read TGCGCCAGCAGCTTGGCAGGGGCTCCCAACTATGGCTACACCTTC. Translation: CASSLAGAPNYGYTF.

This clonotype was seen ten or more times. The chain's CDR3 is CASSRETEAFF. For the CDR3, the DNA is TGTGCCAGCAGCCGTGAAACTGAAGCTTTCTTT. The J gene is TRBJ1-1, the V gene TRBV6-5; D uncertain. This CDR3 has 11 amino acids. Per germline, CDR1 MNHEY and CDR2 SVGAGI. Trimming shortened V by 6 bases and J by 5 bases, and 7 bases separated the two germline ends.

The sample holds many counts of this clonotype. The rearrangement links TRBV5-1 to TRBJ1-1; perhaps TRBD1 as D (5 bases). This CDR3 is built from 14 residues. The V gene lost 3 bases and the J gene lost 2 bases, with 11 bases spanning the gap. Germline CDR1 reads SGHRS; CDR2 reads YFSETQ. The CDR3 sequence: CASSSTASNTEAFF. The DNA of the CDR3 is TGCGCCAGCAGCTCGACAGCGTCAAACACTGAAGCTTTCTTT.

This clonotype has at least ten counts. The V call is TRBV7-8, the J call TRBJ1-1; D unclear. Trimming took 8 bases from V and 1 from J, leaving 26 bases between them. Germline loops: CDR1 SGHVS, CDR2 FQNEAQ. The CDR3 loop spans 18 amino acids. This CDR3 is CASGPLRSTGVPNTEAFF. The CDR3 DNA sequence: TGTGCCAGCGGCCCCCTGAGATCCACGGGAGTTCCGAACACTGAAGCTTTCTTT.

The chain carries TRBV20-1 and TRBJ1-2; D is uncertain. The CDR3 runs 10 residues. With 6 bases removed from V and 6 bases from J, the gap between germline ends came to 8 bases. From germline, CDR1 is DFQATT and CDR2 SNEGSKA (reference sequence). The CDR3 bases are TGCAGTGCCACAGAGAATGGCTACACCTTC. It yields the protein CSATENGYTF.

Notes on this clonotype: This may arise from a read error, as a much more abundant clone is one base away. The chain couples TRBV18 to TRBJ2-2; TRBD1 matches 9 bases. The V gene end was trimmed by 0 bases and the J gene end by 9 bases; junction bases not matched to a gene: 8. The germline V gene encodes CDR1 KGHSH and CDR2 LQKENI. This CDR3 region has 16 residues. The CDR3 is CASSPPGTGRTWELFF. In DNA, the CDR3 is TGTGCCAGCTCACCACCGGGGACAGGGCGAACCTGGGAGCTGTTTTTT.